This record concerns one TCR beta chain sequence. The antigen this receptor binds is unknown. It has no much larger one-base neighbor in the sample; base qualities were not kept. Donors were a few dozen systemically healthy Caucasian individuals from Russia aged roughly 6 to 90 years. Approximately 9.7 milliliters of peripheral blood were drawn from each donor into EDTA-treated Vacutainer tubes. Ficoll-Paque density-gradient centrifugation was used to isolate PBMCs, with at least 6.5 million per sample. Total RNA, at least 5 micrograms per sample, was extracted from PBMCs with Trizol reagent. For every donor, an aliquot of PBMCs went through flow cytometry to measure the percentages of naive CD45RAhigh/CD27high T cells. This specimen comes from a study of blood T cells in healthy people across ages (dated by TCRdb to between 2014 and 2017). Regarding the complete study: In model experiments, template switching captured about one uniquely barcoded TCR beta cDNA molecule for every two T cells. To avoid experimental bias, donors of different ages were spread randomly across the sequencing lanes. The study analyzed two additional independent replicas of 1 million unique cDNA reads from the same blood draw for two donors, one aged 18 to 30 and one aged 80 or older. To track age-related changes in TCR beta repertoire diversity, the study relied on deep sequencing normalized with unique cDNA molecular identifiers. The donors were split into four age groups: young (average around 16 years), middle-aged (nearly 40), aged (roughly 65) and long-lived (about 82).

Study-wide findings and limitations: Compared with the aged group, more naive CD4+ T cells, fewer expanded clones and increased TCR diversity were shown by the long-lived group, suggesting age selection. As age increased, observed TCR beta diversity per million T cells dropped in a roughly linear way, and a significant reduction was already evident by age 40. Estimates of total diversity based on one million sequenced T cells were regarded as lower bounds and as underestimates. Because the CMV infection status of the donors was unknown, age-related changes in expanded clonotypes may potentially have been confounded. Bulk unsorted PBMC profiling prevented conclusive comparison of naive and antigen-experienced compartments. There was a strong correlation between observed TCR beta diversity and the percentage of naive T cells measured by flow cytometry.

The library relied on 5' RACE. TCRdb shows the sequencer as Illumina HiSeq 2500. A second roughly 6 to 11 cycle PCR used a sample-barcoded 5' primer and a J-beta primer mix. A template-switch 5' adaptor carrying 12 random nucleotides introduced a unique molecular identifier onto each TCR beta cDNA molecule. At least 3 million CDR3-containing paired-end reads were obtained from each sample. First-strand cDNA was synthesized from all RNA with the Mint cDNA synthesis kit, primed by a TRBC-specific oligonucleotide. Following uracil-DNA glycosylase treatment, all cDNA underwent a first 18-cycle PCR with the universal primers M1SS and BC2_uni_R. The published analysis was carried out like this. For normalization, 1 million high-quality reads, each with a distinct molecular identifier, were randomly selected from each sample. Reads sharing molecular identifiers were discarded rather than binned into consensus sequences. MiTCR, set to a Q25 quality threshold and the strictest error-elimination algorithm, was used for CDR3 identification, clonotype clustering and error correction. Lower-bound total TCR beta diversity was estimated with a nonparametric unseen species model using Euler transformation. The public reads were run again by TCRdb, first through fastp at Q25 and then through MiXCR, and only productive beta chains were kept. Entries are consolidated by CDR3 protein sequence, retaining the most common genes and DNA. For this entry, the V and J calls and clone size follow TCRdb and not the study's own pipeline. This sample has about 1,400,000 distinct CDR3 sequences in its table, and around 42% of those were observed once. Jointly, the top ten make up 7% to 9.5% of the sample.

Sequences were obtained from blood. This receptor was taken from a woman aged 18-29 years in good health.

The sequence in DNA is TGCAGCGTTGGGGGATTTGTGGAGGGGGCAGTCACTGAAGCTTTCTTT. It specifies CSVGGFVEGAVTEAFF. In this chain, TRBV29-1 is recombined with TRBJ1-1; 7 of the junction bases match TRBD1. According to the germline V gene, CDR1 reads SQVTM and CDR2 reads ANQGSEA. Including the terminal cysteine and phenylalanine, the CDR3 comprises 16 residues. Only the CDR3 region is kept as DNA, spanning 48 bases read in frame from base 1. V lost 4 bases and J lost 4 bases, and the count of bases not matched to a germline gene is 15.